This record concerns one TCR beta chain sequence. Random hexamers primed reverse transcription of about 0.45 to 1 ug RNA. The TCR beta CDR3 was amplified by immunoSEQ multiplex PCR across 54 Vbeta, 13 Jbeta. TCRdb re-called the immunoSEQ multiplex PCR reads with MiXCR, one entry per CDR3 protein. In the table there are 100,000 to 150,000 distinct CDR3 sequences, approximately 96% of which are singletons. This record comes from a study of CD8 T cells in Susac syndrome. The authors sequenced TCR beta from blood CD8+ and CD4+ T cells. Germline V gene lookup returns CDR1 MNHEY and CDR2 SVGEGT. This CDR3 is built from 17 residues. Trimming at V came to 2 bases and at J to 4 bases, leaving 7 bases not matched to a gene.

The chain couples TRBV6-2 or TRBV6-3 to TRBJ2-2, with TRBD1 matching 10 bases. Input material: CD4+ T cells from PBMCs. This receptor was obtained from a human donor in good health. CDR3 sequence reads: CASSYPYGTGVTGELFF. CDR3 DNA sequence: TGTGCCAGCAGTTACCCGTACGGGACAGGGGTCACCGGGGAGCTGTTTTTT.